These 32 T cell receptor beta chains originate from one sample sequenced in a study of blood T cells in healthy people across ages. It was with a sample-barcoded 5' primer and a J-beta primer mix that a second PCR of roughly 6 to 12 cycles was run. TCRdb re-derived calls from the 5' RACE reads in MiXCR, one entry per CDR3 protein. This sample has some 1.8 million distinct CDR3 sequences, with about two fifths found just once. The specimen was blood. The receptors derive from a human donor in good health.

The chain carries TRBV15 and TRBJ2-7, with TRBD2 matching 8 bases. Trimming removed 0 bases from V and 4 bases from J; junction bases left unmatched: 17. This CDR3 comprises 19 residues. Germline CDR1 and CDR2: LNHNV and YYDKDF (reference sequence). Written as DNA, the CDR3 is TGTGCCACCAGCAGAGATAAAGTAGCGGGGCCCCACCGTAATTACGAGCAGTACTTC. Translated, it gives CATSRDKVAGPHRNYEQYF.

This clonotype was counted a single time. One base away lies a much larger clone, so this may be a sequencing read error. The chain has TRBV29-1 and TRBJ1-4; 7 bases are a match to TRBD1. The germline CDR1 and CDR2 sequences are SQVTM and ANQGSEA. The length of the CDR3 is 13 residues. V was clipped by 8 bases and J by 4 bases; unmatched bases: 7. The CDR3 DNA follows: TGCAGCATTTGCGGGACAGTTAATGAAAAACTGTTTTTT. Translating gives CSICGTVNEKLFF.

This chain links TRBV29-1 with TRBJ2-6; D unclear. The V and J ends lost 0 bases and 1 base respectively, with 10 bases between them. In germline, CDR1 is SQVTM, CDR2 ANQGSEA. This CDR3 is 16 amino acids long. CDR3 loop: CSVEDLKWSGANVLTF. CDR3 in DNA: TGCAGCGTTGAAGATCTCAAGTGGTCTGGGGCCAACGTCCTGACTTTC.

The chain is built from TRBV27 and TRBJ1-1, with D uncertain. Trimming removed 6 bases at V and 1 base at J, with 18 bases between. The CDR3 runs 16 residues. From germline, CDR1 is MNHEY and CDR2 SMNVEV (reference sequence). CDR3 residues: CASSTLVGRRNTEAFF. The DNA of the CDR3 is TGTGCCAGCAGCACGCTAGTTGGGAGGAGGAACACTGAAGCTTTCTTT.

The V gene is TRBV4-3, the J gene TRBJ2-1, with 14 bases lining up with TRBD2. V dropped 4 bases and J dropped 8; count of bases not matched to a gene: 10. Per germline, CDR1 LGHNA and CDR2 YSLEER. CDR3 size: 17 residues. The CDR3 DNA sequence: TGCGCCAGCAGCCGTCGACTAGCGGGGGGGAGAGGAGATGAGCAGTTCTTC. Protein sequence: CASSRRLAGGRGDEQFF.

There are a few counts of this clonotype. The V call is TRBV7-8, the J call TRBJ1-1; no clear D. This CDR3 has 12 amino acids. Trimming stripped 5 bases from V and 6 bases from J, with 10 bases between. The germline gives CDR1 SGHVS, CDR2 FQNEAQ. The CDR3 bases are TGTGCCAGCAGCCTAGTAGCCCCTGAAGCTTTCTTT. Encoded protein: CASSLVAPEAFF.

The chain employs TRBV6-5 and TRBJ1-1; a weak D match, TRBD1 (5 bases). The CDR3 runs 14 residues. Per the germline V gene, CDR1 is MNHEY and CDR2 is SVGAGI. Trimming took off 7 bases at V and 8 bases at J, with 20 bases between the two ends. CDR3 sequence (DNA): TGTGCCAGCAAGAGCGGGGGAATCAAAAGAGAAGCTTTCTTT. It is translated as CASKSGGIKREAFF.

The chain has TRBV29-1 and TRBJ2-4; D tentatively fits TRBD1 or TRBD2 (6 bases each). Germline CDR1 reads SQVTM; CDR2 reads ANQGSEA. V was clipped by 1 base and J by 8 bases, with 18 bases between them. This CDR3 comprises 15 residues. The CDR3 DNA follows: TGCAGCGTTGAAGGAGGCAGCCAGGGGAGGTACATTCAGTACTTC. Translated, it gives CSVEGGSQGRYIQYF.

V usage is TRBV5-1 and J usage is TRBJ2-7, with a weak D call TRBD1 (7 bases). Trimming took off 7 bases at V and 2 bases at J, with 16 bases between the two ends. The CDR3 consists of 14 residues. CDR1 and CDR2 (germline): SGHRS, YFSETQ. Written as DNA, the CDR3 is TGCGCCAGCGGCAGGCGGGACAGCACCTACGAGCAGTACTTC. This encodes CASGRRDSTYEQYF. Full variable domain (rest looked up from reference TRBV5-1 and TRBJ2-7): KAGVTQTPRYLIKTRGQQVTLSCSPISGHRSVSWYQQTPGQGLQFLFEYFSETQRNKGNFPGRFSGRQFSNSRSEMNVSTLELGDSALYLCASGRRDSTYEQYFGPGTRLTVT.

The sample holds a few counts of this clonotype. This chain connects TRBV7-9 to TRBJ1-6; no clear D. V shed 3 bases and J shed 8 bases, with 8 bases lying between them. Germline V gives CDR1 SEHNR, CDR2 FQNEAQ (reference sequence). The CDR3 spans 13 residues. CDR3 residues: CASSLNLDSPLHF. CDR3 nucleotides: TGTGCCAGCAGCTTGAATCTGGATTCACCCCTCCACTTT.

The CDR3 here is CASSQSPQGVAGSGTEAFF. The CDR3 coding sequence is TGCGCCAGCAGCCAAAGCCCACAGGGGGTCGCCGGTAGTGGCACTGAAGCTTTCTTT. The chain links TRBV4-1 to TRBJ1-1; 8 bases agree with TRBD1. Germline loops: CDR1 MGHRA, CDR2 YSYEKL. CDR3 length: 19 residues. The V gene end was trimmed by 2 bases and the J gene end by 4 bases; junction bases not matched to a gene: 18.

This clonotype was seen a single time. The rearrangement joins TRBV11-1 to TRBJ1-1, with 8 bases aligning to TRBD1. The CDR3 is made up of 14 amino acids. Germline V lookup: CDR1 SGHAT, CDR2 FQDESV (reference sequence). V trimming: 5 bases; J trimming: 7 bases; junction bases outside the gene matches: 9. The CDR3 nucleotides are TGTGCCAGCAGCCGCTTACAGGGGGAAGGTGAAGCTTTCTTT. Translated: CASSRLQGEGEAFF. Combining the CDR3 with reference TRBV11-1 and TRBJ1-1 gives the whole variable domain EAEVAQSPRYKITEKSQAVAFWCDPISGHATLYWYRQILGQGPELLVQFQDESVVDDSQLPKDRFSAERLKGVDSTLKIQPAELGDSAMYLCASSRLQGEGEAFFGQGTRLTVV.

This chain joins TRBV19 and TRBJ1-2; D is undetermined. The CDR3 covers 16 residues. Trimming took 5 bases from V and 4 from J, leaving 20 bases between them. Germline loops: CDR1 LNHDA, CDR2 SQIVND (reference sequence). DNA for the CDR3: TGTGCCAGTAGTGTCGAGGACCCACAGAAAATCTATGGCTACACCTTC. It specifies CASSVEDPQKIYGYTF.

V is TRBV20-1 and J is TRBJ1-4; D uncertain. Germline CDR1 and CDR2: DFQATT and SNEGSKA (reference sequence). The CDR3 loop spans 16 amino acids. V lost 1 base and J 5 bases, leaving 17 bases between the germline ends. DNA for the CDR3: TGCAGTGCTAGAGGCTTCGAGCCAGGATCGAATGAAAAACTGTTTTTT. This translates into CSARGFEPGSNEKLFF.

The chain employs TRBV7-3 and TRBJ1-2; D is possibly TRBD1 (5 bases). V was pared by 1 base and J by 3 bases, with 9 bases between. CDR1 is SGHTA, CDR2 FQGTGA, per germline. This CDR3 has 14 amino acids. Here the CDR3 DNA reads TGTGCCAGCAGCTTAATGGGGGGGGACTATGGCTACACCTTC. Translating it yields CASSLMGGDYGYTF.

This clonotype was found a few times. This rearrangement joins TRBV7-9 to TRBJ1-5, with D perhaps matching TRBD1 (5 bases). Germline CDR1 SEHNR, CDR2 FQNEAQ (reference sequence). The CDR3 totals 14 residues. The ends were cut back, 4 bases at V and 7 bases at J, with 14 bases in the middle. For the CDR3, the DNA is TGTGCCAGCAGCTCCTTGACCGAGGGGCAGCCCCAGCATTTT. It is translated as CASSSLTEGQPQHF.

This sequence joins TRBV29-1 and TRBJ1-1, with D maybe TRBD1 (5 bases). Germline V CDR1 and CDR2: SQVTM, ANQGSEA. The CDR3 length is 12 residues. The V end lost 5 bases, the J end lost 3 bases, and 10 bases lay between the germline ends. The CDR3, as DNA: TGCAGCGTTTTTGGGGCCGACACTGAAGCTTTCTTT. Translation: CSVFGADTEAFF.

The CDR3 DNA sequence: TGCAGCGTTTCGGAAGGAGGGAGCAATCAGCCCCAGCATTTT. Residues: CSVSEGGSNQPQHF. V usage is TRBV29-1 and J usage is TRBJ1-5; no definite D call. Trimming took 5 bases from V and 1 from J, leaving 12 bases between them. This CDR3 has 14 amino acids. Germline CDR1 and CDR2: SQVTM and ANQGSEA.

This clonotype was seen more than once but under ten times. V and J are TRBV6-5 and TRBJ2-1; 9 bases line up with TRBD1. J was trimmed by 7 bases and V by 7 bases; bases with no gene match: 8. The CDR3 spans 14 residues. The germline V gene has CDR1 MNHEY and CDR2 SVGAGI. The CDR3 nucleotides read TGTGCCAGCACCCAACACAGGGGGCTTAATGAGCAGTTCTTC. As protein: CASTQHRGLNEQFF.

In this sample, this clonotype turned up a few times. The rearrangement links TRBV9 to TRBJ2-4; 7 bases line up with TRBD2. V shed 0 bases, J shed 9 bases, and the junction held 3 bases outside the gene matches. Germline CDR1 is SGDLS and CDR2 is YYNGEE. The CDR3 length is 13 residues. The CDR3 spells CASSVGGEGIQYF. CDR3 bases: TGTGCCAGCAGCGTAGGAGGGGAGGGCATTCAGTACTTC.

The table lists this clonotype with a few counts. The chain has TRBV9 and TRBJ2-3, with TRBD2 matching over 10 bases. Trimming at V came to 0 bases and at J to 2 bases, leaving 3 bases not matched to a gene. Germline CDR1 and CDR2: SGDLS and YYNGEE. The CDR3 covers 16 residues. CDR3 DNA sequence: TGTGCCAGCAGCGTAGCTGGACTAGCGGCCACAGATACGCAGTATTTT. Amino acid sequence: CASSVAGLAATDTQYF.

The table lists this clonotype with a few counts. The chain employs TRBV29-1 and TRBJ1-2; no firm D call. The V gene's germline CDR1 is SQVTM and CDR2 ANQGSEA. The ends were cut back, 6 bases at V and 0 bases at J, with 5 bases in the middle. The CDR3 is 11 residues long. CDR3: CSVSANYGYTF. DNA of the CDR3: TGCAGCGTGAGTGCTAACTATGGCTACACCTTC.

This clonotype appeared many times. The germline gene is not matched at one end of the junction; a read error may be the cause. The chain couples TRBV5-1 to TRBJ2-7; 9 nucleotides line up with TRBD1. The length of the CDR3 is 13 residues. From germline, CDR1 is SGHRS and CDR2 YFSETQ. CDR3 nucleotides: TGTGCCAGCAGCCGGACAGGGGACTACGAGCAGTACTTC. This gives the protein CASSRTGDYEQYF.

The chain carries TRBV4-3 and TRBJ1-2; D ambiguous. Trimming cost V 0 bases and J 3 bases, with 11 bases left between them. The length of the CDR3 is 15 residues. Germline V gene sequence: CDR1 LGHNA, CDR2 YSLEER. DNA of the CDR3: TGCGCCAGCAGCCAAGATTACGCCTTGGACTATGGCTACACCTTC. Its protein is CASSQDYALDYGYTF.

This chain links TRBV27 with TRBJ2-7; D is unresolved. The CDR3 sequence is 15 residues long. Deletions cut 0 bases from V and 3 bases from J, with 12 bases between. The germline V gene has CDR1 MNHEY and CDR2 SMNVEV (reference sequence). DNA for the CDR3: TGTGCCAGCAGTTTATCAGGACCCCTACTCTACGAGCAGTACTTC. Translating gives CASSLSGPLLYEQYF.

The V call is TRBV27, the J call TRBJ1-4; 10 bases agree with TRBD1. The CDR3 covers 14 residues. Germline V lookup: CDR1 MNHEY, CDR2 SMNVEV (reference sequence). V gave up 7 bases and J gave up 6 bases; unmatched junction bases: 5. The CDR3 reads CASTLTGGYEKLFF. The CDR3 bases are TGTGCCAGCACCCTGACAGGGGGCTATGAAAAACTGTTTTTT.

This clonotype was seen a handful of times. The CDR3 DNA reads as TGCGCCAGCGCCTCCCACGAAGCGGTGGATGGGAATACGCAGTATTTT. It yields the protein CASASHEAVDGNTQYF. This chain joins TRBV4-1 and TRBJ2-3; possible D gene TRBD2, 5 bases. The CDR3 contains 16 residues. Germline CDR1 MGHRA, CDR2 YSYEKL. Trimming stripped 8 bases from V and 7 bases from J, with 25 bases between.

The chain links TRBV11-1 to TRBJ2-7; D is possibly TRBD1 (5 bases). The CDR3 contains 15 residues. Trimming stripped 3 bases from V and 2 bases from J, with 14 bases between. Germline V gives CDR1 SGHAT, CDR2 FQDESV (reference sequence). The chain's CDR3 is CASSLAPGNTYEQYF. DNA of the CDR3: TGTGCCAGCAGCTTGGCGCCAGGGAACACCTACGAGCAGTACTTC.

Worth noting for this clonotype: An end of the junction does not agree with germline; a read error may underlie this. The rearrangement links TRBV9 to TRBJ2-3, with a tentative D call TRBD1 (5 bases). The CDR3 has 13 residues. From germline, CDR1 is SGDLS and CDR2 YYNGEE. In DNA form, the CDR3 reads TGTGCCAGCAGCGTAGATGGCACAGGTACGCAGTATTTT. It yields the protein CASSVDGTGTQYF.

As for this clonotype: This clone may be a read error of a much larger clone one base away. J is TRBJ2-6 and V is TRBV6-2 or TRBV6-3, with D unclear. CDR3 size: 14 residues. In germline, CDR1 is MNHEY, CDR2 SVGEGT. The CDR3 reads CTSSTLEGANVLTF. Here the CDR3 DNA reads TGTACCAGCAGTACCCTGGAAGGGGCCAACGTCCTGACTTTC.

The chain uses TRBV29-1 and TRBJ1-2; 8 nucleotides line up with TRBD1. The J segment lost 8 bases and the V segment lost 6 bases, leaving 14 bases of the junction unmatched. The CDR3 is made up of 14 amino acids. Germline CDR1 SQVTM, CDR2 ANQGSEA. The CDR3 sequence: CSVEIRGQRRGYTF. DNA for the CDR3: TGCAGCGTGGAGATCAGGGGGCAAAGACGGGGCTACACCTTC.

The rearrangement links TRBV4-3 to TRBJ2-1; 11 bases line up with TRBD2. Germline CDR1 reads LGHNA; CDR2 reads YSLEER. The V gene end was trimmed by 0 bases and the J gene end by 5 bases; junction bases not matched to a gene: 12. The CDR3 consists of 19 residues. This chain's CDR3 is CASSQDYRVAGGRNNEQFF. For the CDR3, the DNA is TGCGCCAGCAGCCAAGATTATCGGGTAGCGGGGGGGCGAAACAATGAGCAGTTCTTC.